Listed below are T cell receptor beta chains from one sample, sequenced in a study of blood T cell repertoires in COVID-19. Clones were sequenced by immunoSEQ multiplex PCR, and TCRdb holds only the in-frame ones, with some missing. The table lists 150,000 to 200,000 clones, 81% of them singletons. Sequenced material: peripheral blood. Receptors originate from a man aged 55 to 70 with active or convalescent COVID-19. The CDR3 runs from the conserved cysteine through the conserved F or W.

j_call,v_call,cdr3_aa
TRBJ1-6,TRBV5-1,CASSLLQGSNSPLHF
TRBJ1-6,TRBV7-9,CASSLEQYNSPLHF
TRBJ1-6,TRBV7-9,CASSFGAPKSPLHF
TRBJ2-2,TRBV20-1,CSASGGGLYGELFF
TRBJ1-2,TRBV4-1,CASSQRTAPENYGYTF
TRBJ2-2,TRBV28,CASSTPSAGGTGELFF
TRBJ2-3,TRBV3-1/TRBV3-2,CASRGQGYTDTQYF
TRBJ1-2,TRBV19,CASSIMAGRPNYGYTF
TRBJ1-1,TRBV27,CASSARLRDSNTEAFF
TRBJ2-3,TRBV5-1,CASSNGQGRTDTQYF
TRBJ2-7,TRBV6-5,CASTLRLGASYEQYF
TRBJ2-7,TRBV28,CASSPTWQGGTEQYF
TRBJ1-2,TRBV6-1,CASSEAQGNYGYTF
TRBJ1-6,TRBV28,CASEGQGASPLHF
TRBJ2-5,TRBV5-1,CASSLGTSGGAETQYF
TRBJ1-2,TRBV1,CTSSHPFEARNYGYTF
TRBJ1-5,TRBV11-2,CASSVQDGQPQHF
TRBJ2-3,TRBV7-3,CASSVSSTDTQYF
TRBJ1-5,TRBV7-9,CASSPDRDQPQHF
TRBJ2-2,TRBV6-5,CASSQGAGELFF
TRBJ2-7,TRBV19,CASSRQGGSAEQYF
TRBJ1-1,TRBV18,CASSSGQGLGEAFF
TRBJ2-2,TRBV7-2,CASGRWASGQYTGELFF
TRBJ2-5,TRBV5-1,CASSLGRGKETQYF
TRBJ2-2,TRBV18,CASSPLDSTGELFF
TRBJ2-7,TRBV5-1,CASSPLADSSYEQYF
TRBJ1-2,TRBV24-1,CATSLDSFYGYTF
TRBJ1-1,TRBV6-5,CASSRGGADTEAFF
TRBJ2-2,TRBV2,CASSSSTGNTGELFF
TRBJ2-1,TRBV19,CASTTAPGTGYNEQFF
TRBJ1-2,TRBV7-9,CASTPGGGYTF
TRBJ1-4,TRBV27,CASSLIWRGREKLFF
TRBJ1-1,TRBV13,CASRSGDKEAFF
TRBJ2-5,TRBV12-3/TRBV12-4,CASSLWQAETQYF
TRBJ2-3,TRBV5-4,CASSRTSGRSDTQYF
TRBJ1-2,TRBV6-1,CASSEWSGVSNYGYTF
TRBJ1-5,TRBV27,CASSHRKNQPQHF
TRBJ1-3,TRBV5-1,CASSQTGTGNTIYF
TRBJ1-4,TRBV5-5,CASSPGPNEKLFF
TRBJ1-6,TRBV12-3/TRBV12-4,CASSLTRVALHF
TRBJ1-3,TRBV19,CASSTDSSGNTIYF